The 14 T cell receptor beta chains below all came from one sample that was sequenced in a study of blood T cell repertoires in COVID-19. Using immunoSEQ multiplex PCR, the repertoire was profiled, and TCRdb retains in-frame clones only, with some absent. The table records fewer than 250,000 clones, over 75% of them present only once. The sequencing input was peripheral blood. The receptors originated from a middle-aged man with COVID-19, enrolled during active disease.

This chain joins TRBV6-5 and TRBJ2-7, with 9 positions matching TRBD1. Germline CDR1 MNHEY, CDR2 SVGAGI. Trimming cost V 6 bases and J 3 bases; bases outside gene matches: 6. There are 14 residues in the CDR3. CDR3 residues: CASSLDRGIYEQYF. The CDR3 bases are TGTGCCAGCAGCCTTGACAGGGGGATCTACGAGCAGTACTTC.

The chain is built from TRBV15 and TRBJ1-4; TRBD1 is a possible D gene (5 bases). Trimming pared 2 bases from V and 0 bases from J, leaving 7 bases between. CDR1 LNHNV and CDR2 YYDKDF come from the germline V gene (reference sequence). CDR3 length equals 15 residues. The DNA of the CDR3 is TGTGCCACCAGCAGAAAACAGGCAACTAATGAAAAACTGTTTTTT. Translation: CATSRKQATNEKLFF. The entire variable domain, with the rest obtained from reference TRBV15 and TRBJ1-4, is as follows: DAMVIQNPRYQVTQFGKPVTLSCSQTLNHNVMYWYQQKSSQAPKLLFHYYDKDFNNEADTPDNFQSRRPNTSFCFLDIRSPGLGDTAMYLCATSRKQATNEKLFFGSGTQLSVL.

This clone was seen only once. The gene calls are TRBV29-1 and TRBJ2-2, with a possible D match to TRBD1 (7 bases). V lost 3 bases and J lost 7, with 12 bases in between. The CDR3 runs 13 residues. CDR1 and CDR2 from the germline V gene are SQVTM and ANQGSEA. CDR3 DNA sequence: TGCAGCGTTGAGAGGCAGGGGGGCGGGGAGCTGTTTTTT. Protein: CSVERQGGGELFF.

V and J are TRBV29-1 and TRBJ1-1; D is perhaps TRBD1 (5 bases). CDR3 size: 15 residues. Looked up from germline, CDR1 is SQVTM and CDR2 is ANQGSEA. Trimming removed 0 bases from V and 0 bases from J, with 11 bases in between. The CDR3 DNA is TGCAGCGTTGAAGATCTAGACAGCCTGAACACTGAAGCTTTCTTT. As protein: CSVEDLDSLNTEAFF.

This clone has a single count. The V and J genes are TRBV4-2 and TRBJ1-1, with D unresolved. Trimming shortened V by 3 bases and J by 6 bases, and 14 bases separated the two germline ends. CDR3 size: 14 residues. The germline gives CDR1 LGHNA, CDR2 YNFKEQ. The CDR3 DNA reads as TGTGCCAGCAGCCAGGAGAGAAGCGGAGCTGAAGCTTTCTTT. Amino acid sequence: CASSQERSGAEAFF.

In nucleotides, the CDR3 is TGTGCCAGCAGTGATACAGGGGGCGGGTGGACAGATACGCAGTATTTT. This sequence encodes CASSDTGGGWTDTQYF. This sequence joins TRBV25-1 and TRBJ2-3, with 9 positions matching TRBD1. From germline, CDR1 is MGHDK and CDR2 SYGVNS. Trimming removed 3 bases from V and 3 bases from J; junction bases left unmatched: 7. The CDR3 is made up of 16 amino acids.

The V gene is TRBV6-5, the J gene TRBJ2-1; TRBD2 aligns across 11 bases. The CDR3 extends over 16 amino acids. Germline values: CDR1 MNHEY, CDR2 SVGAGI. J lost 5 bases, V lost 4 bases, and 7 bases had no gene match. In DNA, the CDR3 is TGTGCCAGCAGTTCCCTACTAGCGGGAGTTCACAATGAGCAGTTCTTC. Translating it yields CASSSLLAGVHNEQFF.

The V gene is TRBV7-3, the J gene TRBJ1-6; D gene uncertain. Trimming left V 5 bases short and J 7 bases short, with 12 bases between. The CDR3 is made up of 14 amino acids. Germline loops: CDR1 SGHTA, CDR2 FQGTGA. Here the CDR3 DNA reads TGTGCCAGCAGCCGAGGCGGCCCGAATTCACCCCTCCACTTT. Translated, it gives CASSRGGPNSPLHF. Based on the CDR3 plus reference TRBV7-3 and TRBJ1-6, the full variable domain is GAGVSQTPSNKVTEKGKYVELRCDPISGHTALYWYRQSLGQGPEFLIYFQGTGAADDSGLPNDRFFAVRPEGSVSTLKIQRTERGDSAVYLCASSRGGPNSPLHFGNGTRLTVT.

The V call is TRBV2, the J call TRBJ2-7; no firm D call. The V gene lost 6 bases and the J gene lost 0 bases, with 9 bases spanning the gap. The CDR3 loop spans 13 amino acids. Germline V CDR1 and CDR2: SNHLY, FYNNEI. This chain's CDR3 is CASRTDTSYEQYF. The CDR3 coding sequence is TGTGCCAGCAGAACCGACACCTCCTACGAGCAGTACTTC.

The V gene is TRBV6-5, the J gene TRBJ2-3; TRBD1 matches 11 bases. CDR3 length equals 15 residues. V dropped 5 bases and J dropped 4; count of bases not matched to a gene: 5. The germline V gene has CDR1 MNHEY and CDR2 SVGAGI. The CDR3 sequence: CASSRTGGGPDTQYF. The CDR3 nucleotides read TGTGCCAGCAGTCGGACAGGGGGCGGCCCAGATACGCAGTATTTT.

J is TRBJ1-2 and V is TRBV19; no clear D. Germline CDR1 and CDR2: LNHDA and SQIVND (reference sequence). This CDR3 has 14 amino acids. Trimming cost V 5 bases and J 8 bases, with 18 bases left between them. CDR3 protein: CASSPGRGIGGYTF. DNA of the CDR3: TGTGCCAGTAGTCCCGGTAGAGGGATTGGCGGCTACACCTTC.

This chain links TRBV7-8 with TRBJ1-6; 7 bases are a match to TRBD1. Germline CDR1 and CDR2: SGHVS and FQNEAQ. J lost 5 bases, V lost 1 base, and 2 bases had no gene match. The CDR3 runs to 15 residues. CDR3 region: CASSLGQGNNSPLHF. The CDR3 DNA follows: TGTGCCAGCAGCTTAGGACAGGGAAATAATTCACCCCTCCACTTT.

The genes are TRBV6-5 and TRBJ2-7; D perhaps matches TRBD1 (6 bases). The CDR3 runs to 15 residues. The germline V gene encodes CDR1 MNHEY and CDR2 SVGAGI. Between the trimmed V and J ends, which lost 6 bases and 6 bases, there was a span of 21 bases. As DNA, the CDR3 is TGTGCCAGCAGAACTACGGGACAAACAAATTCCGAGCAGTACTTC. As protein: CASRTTGQTNSEQYF.

CDR3 in DNA: TGTGCCAGTGGAAACCCGACAGGGGCGGTTGAGACCCAGTACTTC. This sequence encodes CASGNPTGAVETQYF. The chain joins TRBV19 to TRBJ2-5; 8 bases align to TRBD1. Germline V gene sequence: CDR1 LNHDA, CDR2 SQIVND (reference sequence). This CDR3 comprises 15 residues. V trimming: 8 bases; J trimming: 5 bases; junction bases outside the gene matches: 13. Looking up the rest from reference TRBV19 and TRBJ2-5 gives the full variable domain: DGGITQSPKYLFRKEGQNVTLSCEQNLNHDAMYWYRQDPGQGLRLIYYSQIVNDFQKGDIAEGYSVSREKKESFPLTVTSAQKNPTAFYLCASGNPTGAVETQYFGPGTRLLVL.